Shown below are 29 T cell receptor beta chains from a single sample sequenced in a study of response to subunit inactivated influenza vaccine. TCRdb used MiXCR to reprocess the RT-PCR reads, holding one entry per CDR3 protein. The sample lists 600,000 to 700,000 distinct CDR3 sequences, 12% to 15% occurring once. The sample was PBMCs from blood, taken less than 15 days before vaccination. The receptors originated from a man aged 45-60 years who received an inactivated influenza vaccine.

The CDR3 protein is CASSQSLAGGRVEQFF. The DNA of the CDR3 is TGTGCCAGCAGCCAGAGCCTAGCGGGGGGGCGGGTTGAGCAGTTCTTC. J is TRBJ2-1 and V is TRBV4-2, with 12 bases that match TRBD2. The CDR3 is made up of 16 amino acids. Germline CDR1 reads LGHNA; CDR2 reads YNFKEQ. V was pared by 3 bases and J by 9 bases, with 9 bases of the junction left unmatched.

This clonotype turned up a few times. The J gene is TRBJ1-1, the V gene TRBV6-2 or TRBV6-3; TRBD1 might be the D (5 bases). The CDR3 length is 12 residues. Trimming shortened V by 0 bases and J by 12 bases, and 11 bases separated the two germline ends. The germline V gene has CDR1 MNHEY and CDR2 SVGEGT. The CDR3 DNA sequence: TGTGCCAGCAGTTACTCGTCAGGGAGGACTTTCTTT. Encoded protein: CASSYSSGRTFF.

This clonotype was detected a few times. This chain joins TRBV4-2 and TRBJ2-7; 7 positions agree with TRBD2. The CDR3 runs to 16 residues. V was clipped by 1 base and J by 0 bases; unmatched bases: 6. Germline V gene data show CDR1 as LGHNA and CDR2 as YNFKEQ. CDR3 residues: CASSQAGTSASYEQYF. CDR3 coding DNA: TGTGCCAGCAGCCAAGCTGGTACTAGCGCCTCCTACGAGCAGTACTTC.

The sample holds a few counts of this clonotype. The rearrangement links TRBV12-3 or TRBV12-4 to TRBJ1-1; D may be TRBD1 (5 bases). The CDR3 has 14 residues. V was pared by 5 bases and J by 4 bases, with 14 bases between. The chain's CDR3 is CASSKGPGGTEAFF. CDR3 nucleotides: TGTGCCAGCAGTAAGGGGCCCGGGGGCACTGAAGCTTTCTTT.

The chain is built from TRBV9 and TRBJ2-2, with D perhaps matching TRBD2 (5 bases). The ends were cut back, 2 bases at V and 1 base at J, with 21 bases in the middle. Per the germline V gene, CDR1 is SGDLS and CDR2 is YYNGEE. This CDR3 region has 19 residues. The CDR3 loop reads CASSVGIRTPRGNTGELFF. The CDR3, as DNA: TGTGCCAGCAGCGTTGGAATTCGGACCCCCCGGGGGAACACCGGGGAGCTGTTTTTT.

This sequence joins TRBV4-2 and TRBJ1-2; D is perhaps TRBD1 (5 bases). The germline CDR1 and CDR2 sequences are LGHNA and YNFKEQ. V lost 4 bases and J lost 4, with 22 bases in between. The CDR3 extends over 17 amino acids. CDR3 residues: CASSRIDLPGRFYGYTF. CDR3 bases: TGTGCCAGCAGCCGAATAGATCTACCGGGACGGTTCTATGGCTACACCTTC.

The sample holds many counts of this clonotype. The CDR3 loop is CSAPLTGSYNEQFF. The CDR3 region has the DNA TGCAGCGCGCCCCTGACGGGCTCCTACAATGAGCAGTTCTTC. The rearrangement links TRBV29-1 to TRBJ2-1; D is unclear. The CDR3 is made up of 14 amino acids. Germline V gene data show CDR1 as SQVTM and CDR2 as ANQGSEA. V was pared by 7 bases and J by 0 bases, with 13 bases between.

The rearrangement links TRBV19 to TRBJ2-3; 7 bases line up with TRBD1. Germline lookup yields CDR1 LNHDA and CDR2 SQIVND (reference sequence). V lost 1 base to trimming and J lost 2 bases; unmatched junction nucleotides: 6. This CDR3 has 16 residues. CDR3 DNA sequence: TGTGCCAGTAGTATAGGTAGACAGGGATCCACAGATACGCAGTATTTT. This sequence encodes CASSIGRQGSTDTQYF.

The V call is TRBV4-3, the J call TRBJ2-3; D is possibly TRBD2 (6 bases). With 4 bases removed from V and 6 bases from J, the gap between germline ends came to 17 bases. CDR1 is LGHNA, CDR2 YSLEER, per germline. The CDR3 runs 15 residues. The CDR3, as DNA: TGCGCCAGCAGCCGCGGGACTCAGGCTGTGGATACGCAGTATTTT. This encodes CASSRGTQAVDTQYF.

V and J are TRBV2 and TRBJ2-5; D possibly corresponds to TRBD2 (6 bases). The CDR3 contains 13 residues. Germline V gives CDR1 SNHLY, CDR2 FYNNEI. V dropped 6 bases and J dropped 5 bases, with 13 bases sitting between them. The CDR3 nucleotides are TGTGCCAGCAGGGAACAGGCGGGGGAGACCCAGTACTTC. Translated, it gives CASREQAGETQYF. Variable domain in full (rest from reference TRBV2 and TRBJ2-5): EPEVTQTPSHQVTQMGQEVILRCVPISNHLYFYWYRQILGQKVEFLVSFYNNEISEKSEIFDDQFSVERPDGSNFTLKIRSTKLEDSAMYFCASREQAGETQYFGPGTRLLVL.

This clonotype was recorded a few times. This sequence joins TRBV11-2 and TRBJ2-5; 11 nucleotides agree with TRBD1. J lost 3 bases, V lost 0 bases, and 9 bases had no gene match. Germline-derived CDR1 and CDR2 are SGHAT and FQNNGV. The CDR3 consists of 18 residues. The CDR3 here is CASSLERTGGVQEETQYF. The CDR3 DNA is TGTGCCAGCAGCTTAGAGCGGACAGGGGGCGTACAGGAAGAGACCCAGTACTTC. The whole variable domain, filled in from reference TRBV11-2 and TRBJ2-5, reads EAGVAQSPRYKIIEKRQSVAFWCNPISGHATLYWYQQILGQGPKLLIQFQNNGVVDDSQLPKDRFSAERLKGVDSTLKIQPAKLEDSAVYLCASSLERTGGVQEETQYFGPGTRLLVL.

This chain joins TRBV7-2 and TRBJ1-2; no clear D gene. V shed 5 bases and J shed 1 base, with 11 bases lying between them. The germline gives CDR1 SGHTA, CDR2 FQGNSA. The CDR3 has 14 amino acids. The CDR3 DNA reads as TGTGCCAGCAGCCCCACATGGGATAACTATGGCTACACCTTC. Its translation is CASSPTWDNYGYTF.

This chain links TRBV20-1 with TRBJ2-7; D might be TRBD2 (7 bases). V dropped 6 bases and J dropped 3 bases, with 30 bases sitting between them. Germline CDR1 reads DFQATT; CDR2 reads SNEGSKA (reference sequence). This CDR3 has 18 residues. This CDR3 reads CSAEGGSHSIRIIYEQYF. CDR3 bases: TGCAGTGCGGAGGGGGGGTCGCACTCTATTCGAATCATCTACGAGCAGTACTTC.

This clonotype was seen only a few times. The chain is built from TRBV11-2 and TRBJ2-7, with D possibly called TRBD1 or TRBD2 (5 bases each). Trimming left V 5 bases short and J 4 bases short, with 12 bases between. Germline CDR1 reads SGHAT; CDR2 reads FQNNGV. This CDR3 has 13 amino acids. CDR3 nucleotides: TGTGCCAGCAGCCGAGGGGCCTTTTACGAGCAGTACTTC. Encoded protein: CASSRGAFYEQYF.

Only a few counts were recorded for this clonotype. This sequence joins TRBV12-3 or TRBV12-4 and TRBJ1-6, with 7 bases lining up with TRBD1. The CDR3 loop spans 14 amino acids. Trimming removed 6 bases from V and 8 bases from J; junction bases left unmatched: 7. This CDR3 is CASSPRGGDSPLHF. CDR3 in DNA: TGTGCCAGCAGCCCCAGGGGGGGCGATTCACCCCTCCACTTT.

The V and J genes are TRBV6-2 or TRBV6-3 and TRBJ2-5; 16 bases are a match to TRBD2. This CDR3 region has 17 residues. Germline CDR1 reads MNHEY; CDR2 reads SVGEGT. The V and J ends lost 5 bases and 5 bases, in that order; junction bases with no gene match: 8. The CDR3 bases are TGTGCCAGCAGTGCCGGGACTAGCGGGGGGGCCCTGGAGACCCAGTACTTC. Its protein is CASSAGTSGGALETQYF.

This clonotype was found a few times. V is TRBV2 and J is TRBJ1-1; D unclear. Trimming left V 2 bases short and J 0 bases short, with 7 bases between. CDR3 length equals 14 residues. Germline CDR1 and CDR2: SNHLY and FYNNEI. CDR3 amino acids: CASSEMRVNTEAFF. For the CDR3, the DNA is TGTGCCAGCAGTGAAATGAGGGTGAACACTGAAGCTTTCTTT.

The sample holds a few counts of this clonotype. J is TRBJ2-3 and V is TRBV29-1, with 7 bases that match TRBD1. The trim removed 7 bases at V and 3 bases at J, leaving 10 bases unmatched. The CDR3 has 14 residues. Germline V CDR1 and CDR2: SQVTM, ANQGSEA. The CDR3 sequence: CSARRGGWTDTQYF. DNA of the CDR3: TGCAGCGCCCGGAGAGGGGGCTGGACAGATACGCAGTATTTT.

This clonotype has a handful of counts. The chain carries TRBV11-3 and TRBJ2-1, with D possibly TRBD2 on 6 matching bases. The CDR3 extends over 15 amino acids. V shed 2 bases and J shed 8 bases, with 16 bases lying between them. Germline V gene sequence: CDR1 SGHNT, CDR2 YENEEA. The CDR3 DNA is TGTGCCAGCAGCTTAAAGGGGAGGAACTCCGATGAGCAGTTCTTC. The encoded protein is CASSLKGRNSDEQFF.

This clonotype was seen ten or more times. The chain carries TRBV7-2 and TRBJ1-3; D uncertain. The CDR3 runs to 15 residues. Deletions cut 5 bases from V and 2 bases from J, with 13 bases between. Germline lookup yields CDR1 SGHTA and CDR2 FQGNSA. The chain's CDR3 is CASSNVLTAGNTIYF. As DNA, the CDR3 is TGTGCCAGCAGCAATGTACTTACGGCTGGAAACACCATATATTTT.

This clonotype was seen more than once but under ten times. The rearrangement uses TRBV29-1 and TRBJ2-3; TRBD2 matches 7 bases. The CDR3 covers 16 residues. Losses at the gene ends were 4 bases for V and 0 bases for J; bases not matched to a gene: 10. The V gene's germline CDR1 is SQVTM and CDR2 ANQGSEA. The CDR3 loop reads CSVGGASGDSTDTQYF. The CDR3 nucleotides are TGCAGCGTTGGAGGGGCTAGCGGAGACAGCACAGATACGCAGTATTTT.

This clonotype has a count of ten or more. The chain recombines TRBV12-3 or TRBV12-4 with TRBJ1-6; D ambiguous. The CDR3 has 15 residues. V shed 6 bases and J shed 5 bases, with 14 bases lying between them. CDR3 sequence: CASSPTGGDNSPLHF. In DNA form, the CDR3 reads TGTGCCAGCAGCCCCACGGGTGGCGATAATTCACCCCTCCACTTT.

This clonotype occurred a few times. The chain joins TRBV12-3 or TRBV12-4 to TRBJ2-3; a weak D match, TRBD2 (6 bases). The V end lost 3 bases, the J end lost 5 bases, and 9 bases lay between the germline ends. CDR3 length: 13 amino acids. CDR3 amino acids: CASSFWEEDTQYF. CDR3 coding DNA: TGTGCCAGCAGTTTTTGGGAGGAAGATACGCAGTATTTT.

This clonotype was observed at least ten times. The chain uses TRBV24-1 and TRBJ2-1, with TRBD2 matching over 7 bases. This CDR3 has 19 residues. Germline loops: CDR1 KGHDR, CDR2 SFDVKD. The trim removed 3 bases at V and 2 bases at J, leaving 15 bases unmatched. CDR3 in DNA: TGTGCCACCAGTGATCGCTTGGCAGGCGGGAGAGGAACCTACAATGAGCAGTTCTTC. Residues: CATSDRLAGGRGTYNEQFF.

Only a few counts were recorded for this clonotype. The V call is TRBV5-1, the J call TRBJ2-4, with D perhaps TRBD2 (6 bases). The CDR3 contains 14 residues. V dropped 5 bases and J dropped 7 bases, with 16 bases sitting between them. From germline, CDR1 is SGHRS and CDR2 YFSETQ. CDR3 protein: CASSRDSRGNIQYF. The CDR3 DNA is TGCGCCAGCAGTCGCGATAGCCGGGGGAACATTCAGTACTTC.

The CDR3 bases are TGTGCCAGCAGCTTAGTAGCCGGGACCATCACAGATACGCAGTATTTT. Translating gives CASSLVAGTITDTQYF. The chain uses TRBV7-2 and TRBJ2-3; either TRBD1 or TRBD2 may fit D (5 bases each). This CDR3 spans 16 amino acids. Trimming took off 1 base at V and 2 bases at J, with 13 bases between the two ends. CDR1 is SGHTA and CDR2 is FQGNSA in the germline V gene. Full variable domain (remainder filled in from reference TRBV7-2 and TRBJ2-3): GAGVSQSPSNKVTEKGKDVELRCDPISGHTALYWYRQSLGQGLEFLIYFQGNSAPDKSGLPSDRFSAERTGGSVSTLTIQRTQQEDSAVYLCASSLVAGTITDTQYFGPGTRLTVL.

Here the CDR3 DNA reads TGTGCCAGCAGTTTGGGGACAGCGGGAGGCTACACCTTC. Amino acids: CASSLGTAGGYTF. This chain joins TRBV12-3 or TRBV12-4 and TRBJ1-2, with TRBD1 matching over 7 bases. This CDR3 spans 13 amino acids. Losses at the gene ends were 3 bases for V and 8 bases for J; bases not matched to a gene: 6.

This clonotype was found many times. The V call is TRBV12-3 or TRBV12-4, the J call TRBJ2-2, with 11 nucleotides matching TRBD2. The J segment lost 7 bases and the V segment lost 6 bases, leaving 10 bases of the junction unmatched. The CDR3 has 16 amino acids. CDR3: CASSPFSGGASGELFF. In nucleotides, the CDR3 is TGTGCCAGCAGCCCCTTTAGCGGGGGGGCTAGCGGGGAGCTGTTTTTT.

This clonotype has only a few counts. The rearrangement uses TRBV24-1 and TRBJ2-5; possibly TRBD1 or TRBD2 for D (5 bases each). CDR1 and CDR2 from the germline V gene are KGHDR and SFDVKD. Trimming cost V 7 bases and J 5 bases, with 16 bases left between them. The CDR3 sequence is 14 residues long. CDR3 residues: CATSHPQGDETQYF. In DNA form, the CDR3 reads TGTGCCACCAGCCACCCCCAAGGGGACGAGACCCAGTACTTC.